The T cell receptor beta chain under discussion was sequenced for a study of T cells in Graves' hyperthyroidism and ophthalmopathy. Study findings and constraints: Most expanded thyroid clonotypes above 0.001 recurred in blood. Ophthalmopathy and stable hyperthyroidism were separated by a 13 V-J model.

Graves' hyperthyroidism without ophthalmopathy progression within 18 months was termed stable. It was 8.5 to 10 ml of fresh peripheral blood that supplied the PBMCs. Amplification of TCR beta CDR3 regions used RNA as the template. HTBI primers were used for first-round RT-PCR of the TCR CDR3. TCRdb itself ran the multiplex PCR reads through MiXCR, one entry per CDR3 protein. Among approximately 380,000 distinct CDR3 sequences listed, roughly 19% were seen once. The table lists this clonotype with a few counts. The antigen remains undetermined. Per germline, CDR1 SGHTA and CDR2 FQGTGA. This CDR3 is 16 amino acids long. V was shortened by 2 bases and J by 1 base, with 14 bases between the two germline ends.

The receptor comes from a woman aged 18-30 years with Graves' hyperthyroidism. The rearrangement links TRBV7-3 to TRBJ1-1; D may be TRBD1 (5 bases). The sequenced material came from blood. Here the CDR3 reads CASSLLGAGTNTEAFF. The DNA of the CDR3 is TGTGCCAGCAGCTTATTAGGTGCAGGGACGAACACTGAAGCTTTCTTT.